The 8 T cell receptor beta chains in this list originate from one sample, sequenced in a study of blood T cell repertoires in COVID-19. Method: immunoSEQ multiplex PCR; TCRdb's copy keeps in-frame clones and lacks some. The repertoire holds roughly 140,000 clones, around 90% seen once, with 1.8% in the top ten. What was sequenced was peripheral blood. These receptor sequences come from a man between 65 and 80 years old with acute or convalescent COVID-19.

This clone was seen just once. The chain couples TRBV29-1 to TRBJ2-2; the D gene is possibly TRBD2 (5 bases). In germline, CDR1 is SQVTM, CDR2 ANQGSEA. The CDR3 length is 15 residues. The V end was cut by 4 bases, the J end by 3 bases, with 15 bases between. For the CDR3, the DNA is TGCAGCGTTGGAGGGCCCGTAGTTCACACCGGGGAGCTGTTTTTT. Translated, it gives CSVGGPVVHTGELFF.

This chain uses TRBV15 with TRBJ1-5; maybe TRBD1 (6 bases). This CDR3 has 16 amino acids. The V and J ends lost 4 bases and 4 bases respectively, with 17 bases between them. CDR1 and CDR2 from the germline V gene are LNHNV and YYDKDF (reference sequence). CDR3: CATSTRKQGTNQPQHF. The DNA of the CDR3 is TGTGCCACCAGCACTAGAAAACAGGGCACAAATCAGCCCCAGCATTTT.

The chain joins TRBV7-9 to TRBJ2-5; possible D gene TRBD2, 6 bases. This CDR3 is built from 13 residues. V was pared by 5 bases and J by 4 bases, with 11 bases between. Germline CDR1 is SEHNR and CDR2 is FQNEAQ (reference sequence). The CDR3 nucleotides read TGTGCCAGCAGCGCGGGACTCCGAGAGACCCAGTACTTC. Encoded protein: CASSAGLRETQYF.

The chain joins TRBV7-3 to TRBJ1-3; TRBD1 might be the D (5 bases). In germline, CDR1 is SGHTA, CDR2 FQGTGA. Trimming removed 2 bases from V and 10 bases from J, with 15 bases in between. The CDR3 loop spans 14 amino acids. In DNA, the CDR3 is TGTGCCAGCAGCTTAGGAGGGACCTCGAGTACCATATATTTT. Amino acid sequence: CASSLGGTSSTIYF.

The chain employs TRBV10-2 and TRBJ1-2; tentatively, D is TRBD1 (5 bases). There are 17 residues in the CDR3. Germline lookup yields CDR1 WSHSY and CDR2 SAAADI. V lost 3 bases and J lost 0, with 17 bases in between. The CDR3 bases are TGCGCCAGCAGTGATGGTTTTAGGGGATCAGCTAACTATGGCTACACCTTC. Translation: CASSDGFRGSANYGYTF.

This chain joins TRBV19 and TRBJ2-2, with D tentatively TRBD2 (5 bases). The CDR3 contains 14 residues. Germline-derived CDR1 and CDR2 are LNHDA and SQIVND (reference sequence). V was shortened by 8 bases and J by 6 bases, with 16 bases between the two germline ends. The CDR3 bases are TGTGCCAGTCGAGTAGAAGGGAGCGCCGGGGAGCTGTTTTTT. Translated: CASRVEGSAGELFF.

In its sample, this clone was seen once. This chain uses TRBV6-5 with TRBJ1-2, with D uncertain. The CDR3 has 14 residues. CDR1 and CDR2 (germline): MNHEY, SVGAGI. V lost 0 bases, J lost 1 base, and 6 bases lay in between. CDR3 loop: CASSYSKLNYGYTF. Here the CDR3 DNA reads TGTGCCAGCAGTTACTCGAAGCTTAACTATGGCTACACCTTC.

This clone was seen more than once but under ten times. The J gene is TRBJ1-1, the V gene TRBV27; perhaps TRBD1 as D (5 bases). The CDR3 is 15 amino acids. Germline V gene sequence: CDR1 MNHEY, CDR2 SMNVEV (reference sequence). V dropped 4 bases and J dropped 10 bases, with 22 bases sitting between them. CDR3 nucleotides: TGTGCCAGCAGTTCACGACTCCGGGACCCGCGGGGAGCTTTCTTT. Its protein product is CASSSRLRDPRGAFF.